A selection of T cell receptor beta chains follows, all from one sample in a study of coeliac disease. Clones were read by immunoSEQ multiplex PCR, and TCRdb kept only the in-frame ones, dropping some. Here the sample spans under 3,500 clones, around 60% being singletons. What was sequenced was intraepithelial lymphocytes from the gut. These receptors were obtained from a woman aged 40 to 50. Both conserved end residues are part of each CDR3. The D gene is left open where the match is weak. Clone size, where shown, is once, few, many, or a class for clones that have expanded.

V gene	J gene	CDR3 length	D gene	clone size	CDR3 protein	CDR3 DNA
TRBV5-6	TRBJ2-1	15	.	once	CASSPDYRDSNEQFF	TGTGCCAGCAGCCCTGATTATCGGGACTCCAATGAGCAGTTCTTC
TRBV4-2	TRBJ2-4	19	TRBD2	.	CASSQEGTSGVDSKNIQYF	TGTGCCAGCAGCCAAGAGGGGACTAGCGGGGTAGACTCCAAAAACATTCAGTACTTC
TRBV13	TRBJ1-2	15	TRBD1	.	CASSPRQGANYGYTF	TGTGCCAGCAGTCCACGACAGGGGGCGAACTATGGCTACACCTTC
TRBV9	TRBJ2-3	15	TRBD2	few	CASSGTSENTDTQYF	TGTGCCAGCAGCGGAACTAGCGAGAACACAGATACGCAGTATTTT
TRBV25-1	TRBJ2-7	14	TRBD1	.	CASSGMTGGNEQYF	TGTGCCAGCAGTGGGATGACAGGGGGGAATGAGCAGTACTTC
TRBV7-8	TRBJ2-4	19	TRBD2	.	CASSFRPQGGRTSANIQYF	TGTGCCAGCAGCTTTCGCCCCCAGGGCGGGAGGACATCTGCGAACATTCAGTACTTC
TRBV4-2	TRBJ2-7	15	TRBD1	.	CASSKDRVRSYEQYF	TGTGCCAGCAGCAAGGACAGGGTACGGTCCTACGAGCAGTACTTC
TRBV5-1	TRBJ2-7	12	.	.	CASSADKYEQYF	TGCGCCAGCAGCGCAGACAAATACGAGCAGTACTTC
TRBV18	TRBJ2-7	17	TRBD2	.	CASSPFLGLAGVYEQYF	TGTGCCAGCTCACCATTTTTGGGGCTAGCGGGAGTCTACGAGCAGTACTTC
TRBV9	TRBJ2-7	14	.	once	CASSVDLGGYEQYF	TGTGCCAGCAGCGTAGATTTAGGAGGGTACGAGCAGTACTTC
TRBV6-1	TRBJ1-2	13	.	.	CASSQPNNYGYTF	TGTGCCAGCAGTCAACCTAATAACTATGGCTACACCTTC
TRBV6-1	TRBJ2-2	14	.	.	CASSSPTISGELFF	TGTGCCAGCAGTTCACCAACAATCTCCGGGGAGCTGTTTTTT
TRBV4-1	TRBJ1-4	13	.	.	CASSQDSDEKLFF	TGCGCCAGCAGCCAAGATAGCGATGAAAAACTGTTTTTT
TRBV11-2	TRBJ2-5	16	TRBD2	once	CASSLAWREREETQYF	TGTGCCAGCAGCTTAGCCTGGCGGGAGAGGGAAGAGACCCAGTACTTC
TRBV2	TRBJ1-4	15	TRBD1	.	CASSGQGATNEKLFF	TGTGCCAGCAGTGGACAGGGGGCAACTAATGAAAAACTGTTTTTT
TRBV25-1	TRBJ1-2	14	.	.	CASSEGYGVSGYTF	TGTGCCAGCAGTGAAGGGTACGGGGTTTCTGGCTACACCTTC
TRBV6-6	TRBJ2-7	13	.	.	CASSYSPRYEQYF	TGTGCCAGCAGTTACTCTCCCCGCTACGAGCAGTACTTC
TRBV5-4	TRBJ2-7	14	.	large	CASSLSGSSYEQYF	TGTGCCAGCAGCTTAAGTGGCTCCTCCTACGAGCAGTACTTC
TRBV28	TRBJ2-7	15	TRBD2	.	CASRRQSSGTYEQYF	TGTGCCAGCAGAAGACAGTCTAGCGGCACCTACGAGCAGTACTTC
TRBV5-4	TRBJ2-1	14	TRBD2	.	CASSPTSGDNEQFF	TGTGCCAGCAGCCCCACTAGCGGAGACAATGAGCAGTTCTTC
TRBV5-6	TRBJ1-1	15	.	.	CASSLGFQGGTEAFF	TGTGCCAGCAGCTTGGGTTTTCAGGGCGGCACTGAAGCTTTCTTT
TRBV7-2	TRBJ1-2	16	TRBD1	.	CASSLAVGDRAYGYTF	TGTGCCAGCAGCTTAGCAGTGGGGGACAGGGCCTATGGCTACACCTTC
TRBV5-6	TRBJ2-7	15	.	medium-sized	CASSSEDSQLYEQYF	TGTGCCAGCAGCTCGGAGGACAGTCAACTCTACGAGCAGTACTTC
TRBV28	TRBJ1-2	14	.	.	CASSLTDRTYGYTF	TGTGCCAGCAGTTTAACGGACAGAACCTATGGCTACACCTTC